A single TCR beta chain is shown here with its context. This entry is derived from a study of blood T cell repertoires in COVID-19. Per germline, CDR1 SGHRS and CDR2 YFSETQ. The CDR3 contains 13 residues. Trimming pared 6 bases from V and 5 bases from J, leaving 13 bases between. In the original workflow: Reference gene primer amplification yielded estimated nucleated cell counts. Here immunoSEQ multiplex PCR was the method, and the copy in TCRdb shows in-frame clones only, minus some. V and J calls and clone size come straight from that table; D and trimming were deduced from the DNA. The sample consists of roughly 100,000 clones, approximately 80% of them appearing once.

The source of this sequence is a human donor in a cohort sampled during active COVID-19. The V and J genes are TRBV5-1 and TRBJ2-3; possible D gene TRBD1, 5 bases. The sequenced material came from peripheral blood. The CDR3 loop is CASKLLGEDTQYF. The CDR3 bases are TGCGCCAGCAAGCTCCTAGGGGAAGATACGCAGTATTTT.